Listed below are T cell receptor beta chains from one sample, sequenced in a study of identical twins. One entry per CDR3 protein results from TCRdb running MiXCR on the 5' RACE reads. The data show about 430,000 distinct CDR3 sequences, 18% seen once. The sample consisted of naive T cells sorted from blood. Every receptor here comes from a man aged 50 to 60 in good health. Both conserved end residues are trimmed from each CDR3.

TRBJ2-7 | TRBV3-1 | ASSRARTSGDSYEQY
TRBJ1-1 | TRBV4-1 | ASSHPTRDFEAF
TRBJ1-2 | TRBV6-1 | ASSEGTASYYGYT
TRBJ2-1 | TRBV12-3/TRBV12-4 | ASSLWFGPGTGNEQF
TRBJ2-5 | TRBV5-1 | ASSLTRANQETQY
TRBJ2-7 | TRBV7-2 | ASSLMGQGSYEQY
TRBJ1-1 | TRBV12-3/TRBV12-4 | ASSLVVPPEAF
TRBJ2-1 | TRBV5-1 | ASSLAVAGGAYYEQF
TRBJ2-5 | TRBV2 | ASSEGFVETQY
TRBJ2-1 | TRBV20-1 | SARQGAAYNEQF
TRBJ2-5 | TRBV12-3/TRBV12-4 | ASSLAGGRAETQY
TRBJ2-5 | TRBV12-3/TRBV12-4 | ASSWGGGPRETQY
TRBJ1-5 | TRBV20-1 | SARELKGNQPQH
TRBJ2-2 | TRBV5-1 | ASSLQVLSGELF
TRBJ1-3 | TRBV18 | ASSPQGLADTIY
TRBJ1-2 | TRBV4-3 | ASSQVKGRGYT
TRBJ2-7 | TRBV18 | ASSPPSSGGHEQY
TRBJ2-7 | TRBV5-1 | ASSSLAGESSYEQY
TRBJ1-6 | TRBV3-1 | ASSLSRGPDNSPLH
TRBJ1-1 | TRBV12-3/TRBV12-4 | ASSLAGGPNTEAF